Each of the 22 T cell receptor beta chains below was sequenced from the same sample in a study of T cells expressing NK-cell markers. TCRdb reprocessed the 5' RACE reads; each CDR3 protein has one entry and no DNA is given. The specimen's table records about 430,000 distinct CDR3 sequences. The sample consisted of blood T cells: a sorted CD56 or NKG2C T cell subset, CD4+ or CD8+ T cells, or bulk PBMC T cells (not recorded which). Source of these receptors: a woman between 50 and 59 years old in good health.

The CDR3 here is CASSTALAGMYEQYF. The chain is built from TRBV5-1 and TRBJ2-7; the D call from TCRdb, TRBD1, cannot be confirmed without DNA. Germline CDR1 SGHRS, CDR2 YFSETQ. The CDR3 is made up of 15 amino acids. The variable domain in full, completed from reference TRBV5-1 and TRBJ2-7, reads KAGVTQTPRYLIKTRGQQVTLSCSPISGHRSVSWYQQTPGQGLQFLFEYFSETQRNKGNFPGRFSGRQFSNSRSEMNVSTLELGDSALYLCASSTALAGMYEQYFGPGTRLTVT.

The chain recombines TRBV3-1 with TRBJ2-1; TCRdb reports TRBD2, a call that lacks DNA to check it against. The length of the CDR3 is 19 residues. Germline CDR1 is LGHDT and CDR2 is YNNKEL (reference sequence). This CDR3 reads CASSQEGPASGGVYNEQFF.

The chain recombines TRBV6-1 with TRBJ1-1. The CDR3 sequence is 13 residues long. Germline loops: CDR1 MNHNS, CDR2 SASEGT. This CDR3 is CASVAGGHRKAFF.

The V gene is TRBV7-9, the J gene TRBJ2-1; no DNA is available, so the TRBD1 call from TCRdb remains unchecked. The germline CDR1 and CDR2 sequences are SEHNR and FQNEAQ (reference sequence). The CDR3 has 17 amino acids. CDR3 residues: CASSPKIRDKVYNEQFF.

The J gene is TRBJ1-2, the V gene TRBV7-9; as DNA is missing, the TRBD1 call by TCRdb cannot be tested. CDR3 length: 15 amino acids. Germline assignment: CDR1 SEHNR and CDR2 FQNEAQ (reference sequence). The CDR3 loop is CASSRPGTGSYGYTF.

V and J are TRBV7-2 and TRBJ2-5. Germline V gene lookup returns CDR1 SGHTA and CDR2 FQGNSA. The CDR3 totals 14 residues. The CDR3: CASSSGVYQETQYF.

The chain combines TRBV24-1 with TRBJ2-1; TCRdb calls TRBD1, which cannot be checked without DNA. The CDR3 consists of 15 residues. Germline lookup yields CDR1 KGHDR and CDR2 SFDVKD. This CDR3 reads CATSDWNRGRDEQFF.

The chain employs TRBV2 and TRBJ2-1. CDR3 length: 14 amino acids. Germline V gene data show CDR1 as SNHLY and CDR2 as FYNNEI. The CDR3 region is CASSGSVTYNEQFF.

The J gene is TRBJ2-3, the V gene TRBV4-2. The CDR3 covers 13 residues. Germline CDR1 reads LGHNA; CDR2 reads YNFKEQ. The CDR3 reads CASSQDFADTQYF.

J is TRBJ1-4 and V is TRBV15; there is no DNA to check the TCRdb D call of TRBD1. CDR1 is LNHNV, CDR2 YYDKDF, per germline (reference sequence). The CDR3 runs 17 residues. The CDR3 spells CATSSHWDRGRDEKLFF.

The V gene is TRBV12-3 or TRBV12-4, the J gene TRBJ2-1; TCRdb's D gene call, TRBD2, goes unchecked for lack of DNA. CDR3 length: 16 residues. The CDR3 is CASSSFLATPYNEQFF.

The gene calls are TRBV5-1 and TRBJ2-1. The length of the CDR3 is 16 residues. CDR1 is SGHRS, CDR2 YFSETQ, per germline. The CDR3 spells CASGPMGGAPYNEQFF.

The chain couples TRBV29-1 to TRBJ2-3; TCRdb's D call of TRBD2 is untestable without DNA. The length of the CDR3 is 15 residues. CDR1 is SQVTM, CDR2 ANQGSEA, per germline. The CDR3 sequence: CSVEVSSGITDTQYF.

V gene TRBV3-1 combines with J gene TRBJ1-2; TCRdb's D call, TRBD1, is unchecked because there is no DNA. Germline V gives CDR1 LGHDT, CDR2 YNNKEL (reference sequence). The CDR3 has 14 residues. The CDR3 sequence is CASSAYTRGDGYTF.

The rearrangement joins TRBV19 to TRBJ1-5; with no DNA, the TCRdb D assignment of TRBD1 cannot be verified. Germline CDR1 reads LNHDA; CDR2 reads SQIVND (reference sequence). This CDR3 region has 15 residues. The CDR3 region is CASSIKGQGSQPQHF.

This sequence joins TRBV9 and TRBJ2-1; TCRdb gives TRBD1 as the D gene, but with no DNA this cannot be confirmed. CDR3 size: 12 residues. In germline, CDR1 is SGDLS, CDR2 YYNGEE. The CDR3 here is CASRGQYNEQFF.

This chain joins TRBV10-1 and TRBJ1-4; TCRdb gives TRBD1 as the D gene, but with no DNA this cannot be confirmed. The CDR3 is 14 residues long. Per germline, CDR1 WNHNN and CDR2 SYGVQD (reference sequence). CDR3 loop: CASSRGTEREKLFF.

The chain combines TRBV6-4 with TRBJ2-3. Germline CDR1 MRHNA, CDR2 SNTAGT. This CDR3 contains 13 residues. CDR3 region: CASSHRVTDTQYF.

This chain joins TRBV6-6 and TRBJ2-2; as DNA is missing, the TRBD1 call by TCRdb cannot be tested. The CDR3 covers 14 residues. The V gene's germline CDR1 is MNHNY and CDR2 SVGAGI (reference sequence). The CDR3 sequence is CATNRDANTGELFF.

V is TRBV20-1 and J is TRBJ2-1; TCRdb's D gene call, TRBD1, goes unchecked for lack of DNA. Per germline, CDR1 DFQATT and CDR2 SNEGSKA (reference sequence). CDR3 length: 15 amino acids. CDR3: CSARGRDAGLGEQFF.

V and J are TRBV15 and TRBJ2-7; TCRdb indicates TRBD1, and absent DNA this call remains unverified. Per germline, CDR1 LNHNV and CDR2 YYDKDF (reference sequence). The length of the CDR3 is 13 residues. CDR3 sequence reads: CATSRARDREQYF.

The CDR3: CSARDNAALAKNIQYF. This chain links TRBV20-1 with TRBJ2-4. This CDR3 is built from 16 residues. Germline CDR1 reads DFQATT; CDR2 reads SNEGSKA (reference sequence).